This record looks at one T cell receptor (beta chain) sequence and its context. Its antigen is undetermined. For every subset, genomic DNA was evenly distributed across several immunoSEQ plates. Profiled with immunoSEQ multiplex PCR; TCRdb holds only in-frame clones, not every one. The table lists about 680,000 clones, roughly 70% of them singletons. This CDR3 comprises 15 residues. V was pared by 6 bases and J by 3 bases, with 8 bases of the junction left unmatched. The germline CDR1 and CDR2 sequences are SNHLY and FYNNEI. This sample is drawn from a study of shared clonotypes between healthy human individuals. The overall study: Per donor, CD8 memory used one plate, CD8 naive used two, CD4 memory used three and CD4 naive used three. General study results and limits: Shared clonotypes: approximately 4.5% naive CD4, approximately 3.4% naive CD8, less than 2.5% memory CD4, roughly 0.4% memory CD8.

This receptor was identified in a young woman in good health. The sequenced material came from memory CD4+ T cells sorted from blood. Subset indicated: CD45RA-negative fraction. The V gene is TRBV2, the J gene TRBJ2-4, with 7 bases fitting TRBD1. In nucleotides, the CDR3 is TGTGCCAGCAGGCCGACAGGGACCAACAAAAACATTCAGTACTTC. The encoded protein is CASRPTGTNKNIQYF.